The entry below gives a single T cell receptor (beta chain) sequence along with its context. Its antigen target is currently unknown. Per-base quality was not reported, and no clone a single base away is much larger than it. The data stem from a study of CD8+ T cells in alopecia areata (dated 2018 in TCRdb). About the study as a whole: The treated patients took part in an open-label pilot trial in which moderate-to-severe alopecia areata was treated with oral tofacitinib at 5 to 10 mg twice daily. RNA came from the PAXgene miRNA kit for fixed scalp, the miRNeasy kit for PBMCs, and the RNeasy kit for mouse skin. Tofacitinib was given for 6 to 18 months, followed by 6 months of follow-up off drug to assess delayed response and recurrence. Tofacitinib-treated patients had biopsies at baseline and at 4 and 24 weeks of treatment, with a later scalp biopsy in several patients. Scalp clonality was compared across normal scalp (n=4), patchy alopecia areata scalp (n=8), and alopecia totalis/universalis scalp (n=8). On the human side, TCRbeta sequencing was run on scalp tissue and on sorted CD4+ and CD8+ peripheral blood T cells from healthy controls and from alopecia areata patients with either patchy or totalis/universalis disease. TCRbeta CDR3 regions were amplified by immunoSEQ multiplex PCR using 35 Vbeta forward and 13 Jbeta reverse primers. In both human patients and the C3H/HeJ mouse model, the study applied high-throughput TCRbeta sequencing to look at T cell clonal expansion in alopecia areata.

Interpreted using the paper, the time point label stands for: baseline before oral tofacitinib. Lesional scalp punch biopsies and peripheral blood were collected from alopecia areata patients. PBMCs were isolated by density centrifugation and stained for CD3, CD4 and CD8, after which CD4+ and CD8+ T cells were sorted on a FACSAria. Library creation used the immunoSEQ multiplex PCR assay. To provide template for TCR sequencing, every sample had RNA extracted and reverse transcribed into cDNA. SuperScript III was used for first-strand cDNA synthesis, primed with a 2:1 mix of oligo-dT and random hexamers. A synthetic immune receptor repertoire was used to assess amplification bias, and residual bias was removed computationally. As for the authors' bioinformatics: Raw reads were preprocessed to remove errors, and CDR3 was defined by IMGT conventions from the conserved cysteine to phenylalanine. To get clonality, Shannon entropy was normalized by log2 of the number of productive unique TCRs and the result was subtracted from 1. Whether each scalp clone was CD4 or CD8 was inferred by checking scalp TCRbeta sequences against the CD4 and CD8 repertoires from sorted blood. TCRdb stores this immuneACCESS table with in-frame sequences only. Part of the clones is absent; in the studies checked, under half of the shortfall reflects unresolved V genes, and no reason is known for the rest. V and J calls and clone size are as listed in that table; D and trimming were resolved from the DNA. The sample table contains approximately 180,000 clones; only one count was recorded for less than 80% of them. Approximately 10% of the sample belongs to the ten largest clones.

The study at large found these results: Scalp TCR repertoire analysis is complicated because resident alphabeta T cells in normal human skin are also sequenced, whereas mouse skin is dominated by gammadelta T cells. Higher clonality and more expanded CD8+ clones were observed in lesional scalp than in normal scalp, particularly in alopecia totalis/universalis, a finding suggestive of antigenic drive. Shared TCR sequences between patients were less evident than in mice, which may be partly attributable to HLA diversity in the patient population.

The germline V gene supplies CDR1 SGHVS and CDR2 FQNEAQ. The CDR3 runs 14 residues from the cysteine to the phenylalanine. Just CDR3 DNA is preserved here, 42 bases in frame from base 1. The junction shows trimming of 4 bases on V and 4 bases on J, plus 14 bases between the germline ends. The V and J genes are TRBV7-8 and TRBJ2-7, with a weak D call of TRBD2 (6 bases match). Source: CD8+ T cells sorted from blood, taken at week 0. The sequence came from a human donor with alopecia areata. CDR3 protein: CASSSSVSGYEQYF. The DNA reads TGTGCCAGCAGCTCTAGCGTTTCAGGGTACGAGCAGTACTTC. With all but the CDR3 taken from the reference TRBV7-8 and TRBJ2-7 genes, the full variable domain is: GAGVSQSPRYKVAKRGQDVALRCDPISGHVSLFWYQQALGQGPEFLTYFQNEAQLDKSGLPSDRFFAERPEGSVSTLKIQRTQQEDSAVYLCASSSSVSGYEQYFGPGTRLTVT.